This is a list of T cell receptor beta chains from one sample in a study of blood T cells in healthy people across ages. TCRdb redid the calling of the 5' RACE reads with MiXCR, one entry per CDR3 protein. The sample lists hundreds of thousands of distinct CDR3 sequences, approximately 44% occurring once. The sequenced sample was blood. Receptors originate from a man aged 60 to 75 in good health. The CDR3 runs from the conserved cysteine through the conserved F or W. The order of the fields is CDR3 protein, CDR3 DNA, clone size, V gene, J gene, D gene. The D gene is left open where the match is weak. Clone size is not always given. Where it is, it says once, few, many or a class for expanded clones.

CDR3 protein: CASSYSPPGTEAFF
CDR3 DNA: TGTGCCAGCAGTTACTCACCCCCTGGCACTGAAGCTTTCTTT
clone size: NA
V gene: TRBV6-5
J gene: TRBJ1-1
D gene: NA

CDR3 protein: CASSYSEPPGGTQYF
CDR3 DNA: TGTGCCAGCAGTTACTCGGAACCCCCGGGCGGGACCCAGTACTTC
clone size: many
V gene: TRBV6-6
J gene: TRBJ2-5
D gene: NA

CDR3 protein: CASSLYPQREGETQYF
CDR3 DNA: TGTGCCAGCAGCTTATACCCCCAGCGGGAGGGAGAGACCCAGTACTTC
clone size: NA
V gene: TRBV11-2
J gene: TRBJ2-5
D gene: TRBD2

CDR3 protein: CASNHVPGQGFTEAFF
CDR3 DNA: TGCGCCAGCAACCATGTCCCGGGACAGGGGTTCACTGAAGCTTTCTTT
clone size: NA
V gene: TRBV4-1
J gene: TRBJ1-1
D gene: TRBD1

CDR3 protein: CATQRASGDHEQYF
CDR3 DNA: TGTGCCACCCAAAGGGCTAGCGGGGACCACGAGCAGTACTTC
clone size: NA
V gene: TRBV7-2
J gene: TRBJ2-7
D gene: TRBD2

CDR3 protein: CASSRVSTNEKLFF
CDR3 DNA: TGTGCCAGCAGCAGGGTTTCAACTAATGAAAAACTGTTTTTT
clone size: NA
V gene: TRBV25-1
J gene: TRBJ1-4
D gene: NA

CDR3 protein: CASSQTDRASYGYTF
CDR3 DNA: TGTGCCAGCAGCCAGACGGACAGGGCTAGCTATGGCTACACCTTC
clone size: few
V gene: TRBV14
J gene: TRBJ1-2
D gene: TRBD1

CDR3 protein: CSVDPGQNTEAFF
CDR3 DNA: TGCAGCGTAGACCCGGGACAGAACACTGAAGCTTTCTTT
clone size: NA
V gene: TRBV29-1
J gene: TRBJ1-1
D gene: NA

CDR3 protein: CASSLGISGAQIAEYEQYF
CDR3 DNA: TGTGCCAGCAGCTTAGGGATCTCGGGGGCTCAGATCGCGGAGTACGAGCAGTACTTC
clone size: few
V gene: TRBV7-8
J gene: TRBJ2-7
D gene: NA

CDR3 protein: CSVEGAFRNYGYTF
CDR3 DNA: TGCAGCGTTGAGGGGGCATTTCGTAACTATGGCTACACCTTC
clone size: few
V gene: TRBV29-1
J gene: TRBJ1-2
D gene: NA

CDR3 protein: CASSQEAGGTEAFF
CDR3 DNA: TGCGCCAGCAGCCAAGAGGCAGGGGGCACTGAAGCTTTCTTT
clone size: once
V gene: TRBV4-3
J gene: TRBJ1-1
D gene: TRBD1

CDR3 protein: CASRAVDTQYF
CDR3 DNA: TGTGCCAGCCGAGCCGTAGATACGCAGTATTTT
clone size: many
V gene: TRBV6-6
J gene: TRBJ2-3
D gene: NA

CDR3 protein: CAGSFVGTGIYNEQFF
CDR3 DNA: TGTGCCGGCAGTTTCGTAGGGACAGGTATTTACAATGAGCAGTTCTTC
clone size: NA
V gene: TRBV27
J gene: TRBJ2-1
D gene: TRBD1

CDR3 protein: CSAGGESQETQYF
CDR3 DNA: TGCAGTGCAGGGGGGGAGAGCCAAGAGACCCAGTACTTC
clone size: many
V gene: TRBV20-1
J gene: TRBJ2-5
D gene: NA

CDR3 protein: CASSHYRDPAGYEQYF
CDR3 DNA: TGCGCCAGCAGCCACTACCGGGACCCCGCCGGGTACGAGCAGTACTTC
clone size: few
V gene: TRBV5-1
J gene: TRBJ2-7
D gene: NA

CDR3 protein: CASSLRRPTWDEAFF
CDR3 DNA: TGTGCCAGCAGTCTCAGGAGGCCGACTTGGGATGAAGCTTTCTTT
clone size: NA
V gene: TRBV27
J gene: TRBJ1-1
D gene: NA

CDR3 protein: CASSEGDRLREKLFF
CDR3 DNA: TGTGCCAGCAGCGAAGGGGACAGGTTACGTGAAAAACTGTTTTTT
clone size: few
V gene: TRBV7-9
J gene: TRBJ1-4
D gene: TRBD1

CDR3 protein: CASSPSGELFF
CDR3 DNA: TGTGCCAGCAGCCCCTCAGGGGAGCTGTTTTTT
clone size: many
V gene: TRBV6-6
J gene: TRBJ2-2
D gene: NA

CDR3 protein: CASSQDRGSTGELFF
CDR3 DNA: TGCGCCAGCAGCCAAGACAGGGGAAGCACCGGGGAGCTGTTTTTT
clone size: NA
V gene: TRBV4-3
J gene: TRBJ2-2
D gene: NA

CDR3 protein: CALTGVSYEQYF
CDR3 DNA: TGTGCCCTCACAGGGGTCTCCTACGAGCAGTACTTC
clone size: NA
V gene: TRBV30
J gene: TRBJ2-7
D gene: TRBD1

CDR3 protein: CSVLPGLASYEQYF
CDR3 DNA: TGCAGCGTTTTACCGGGACTAGCGAGCTACGAGCAGTACTTC
clone size: many
V gene: TRBV29-1
J gene: TRBJ2-7
D gene: TRBD2

CDR3 protein: CAWDTSGGLYNEQFF
CDR3 DNA: TGTGCCTGGGACACTAGCGGGGGACTTTACAATGAGCAGTTCTTC
clone size: NA
V gene: TRBV30
J gene: TRBJ2-1
D gene: TRBD2

CDR3 protein: CASRQGVLEAFF
CDR3 DNA: TGTGCCAGCAGGCAGGGTGTTCTAGAAGCTTTCTTT
clone size: NA
V gene: TRBV6-6
J gene: TRBJ1-1
D gene: NA

CDR3 protein: CASSQDAGQGADEQYF
CDR3 DNA: TGCGCCAGCAGCCAAGATGCGGGACAGGGGGCCGACGAGCAGTACTTC
clone size: few
V gene: TRBV4-3
J gene: TRBJ2-7
D gene: TRBD1

CDR3 protein: CASSSTGVGEAFF
CDR3 DNA: TGTGCCAGCAGTTCAACAGGGGTTGGTGAAGCTTTCTTT
clone size: NA
V gene: TRBV6-2/TRBV6-3
J gene: TRBJ1-1
D gene: TRBD1

CDR3 protein: CAWSGTAANQPQHF
CDR3 DNA: TGTGCCTGGAGCGGGACAGCCGCAAATCAGCCCCAGCATTTT
clone size: NA
V gene: TRBV30
J gene: TRBJ1-5
D gene: TRBD1

CDR3 protein: CASSQRWAAQQTQYF
CDR3 DNA: TGCGCCAGCAGCCAACGATGGGCGGCTCAACAGACCCAGTACTTC
clone size: NA
V gene: TRBV4-3
J gene: TRBJ2-5
D gene: NA

CDR3 protein: CASSLEGPGGGNEKLFF
CDR3 DNA: TGTGCCAGCAGTTTAGAGGGACCAGGGGGGGGTAATGAAAAACTGTTTTTT
clone size: NA
V gene: TRBV27
J gene: TRBJ1-4
D gene: TRBD1

CDR3 protein: CSARDMAGGDTDTQYF
CDR3 DNA: TGCAGTGCTAGAGATATGGCGGGGGGGGACACAGATACGCAGTATTTT
clone size: once
V gene: TRBV20-1
J gene: TRBJ2-3
D gene: TRBD2

CDR3 protein: CASSVTGLGSYEQYF
CDR3 DNA: TGTGCCAGCAGCGTAACAGGGTTAGGGAGCTACGAGCAGTACTTC
clone size: few
V gene: TRBV7-2
J gene: TRBJ2-7
D gene: NA

CDR3 protein: CASSLVVPPYEQYF
CDR3 DNA: TGTGCCAGCAGCTTAGTTGTGCCGCCCTACGAGCAGTACTTC
clone size: few
V gene: TRBV7-9
J gene: TRBJ2-7
D gene: NA

CDR3 protein: CSAIAGDRETQYF
CDR3 DNA: TGCAGTGCTATAGCCGGGGACCGAGAGACCCAGTACTTC
clone size: NA
V gene: TRBV20-1
J gene: TRBJ2-5
D gene: NA

CDR3 protein: CASSPSPGQGCTDTQYF
CDR3 DNA: TGTGCCAGCAGTCCAAGCCCGGGGCAGGGTTGCACAGATACGCAGTATTTT
clone size: NA
V gene: TRBV28
J gene: TRBJ2-3
D gene: NA

CDR3 protein: CASSRKGVDIQYF
CDR3 DNA: TGTGCCAGCAGTAGGAAAGGAGTTGACATTCAGTACTTC
clone size: NA
V gene: TRBV6-1
J gene: TRBJ2-4
D gene: NA

CDR3 protein: CASQDHYEQYF
CDR3 DNA: TGTGCCAGCCAGGATCACTACGAACAGTACTTC
clone size: NA
V gene: TRBV6-2/TRBV6-3
J gene: TRBJ2-7
D gene: NA

CDR3 protein: CASSSLRDPMTRGEKLFF
CDR3 DNA: TGTGCCAGCAGTTCCCTCCGGGACCCTATGACGCGAGGAGAAAAACTGTTTTTT
clone size: NA
V gene: TRBV12-3/TRBV12-4
J gene: TRBJ1-4
D gene: NA

CDR3 protein: CASSFAGYTEAFF
CDR3 DNA: TGTGCCAGCAGTTTTGCAGGGTATACTGAAGCTTTCTTT
clone size: NA
V gene: TRBV12-3/TRBV12-4
J gene: TRBJ1-1
D gene: NA

CDR3 protein: CASFSLGGETQYF
CDR3 DNA: TGTGCCAGCTTCTCACTAGGAGGAGAGACCCAGTACTTC
clone size: NA
V gene: TRBV7-8
J gene: TRBJ2-5
D gene: NA

CDR3 protein: CSARRELAKNIQYF
CDR3 DNA: TGCAGTGCTAGACGGGAGTTAGCCAAAAACATTCAGTACTTC
clone size: once
V gene: TRBV20-1
J gene: TRBJ2-4
D gene: NA

CDR3 protein: CASSLSAHEQYF
CDR3 DNA: TGTGCCAGCAGTTTAAGCGCCCACGAGCAGTACTTC
clone size: few
V gene: TRBV12-3/TRBV12-4
J gene: TRBJ2-7
D gene: NA

CDR3 protein: CASSLWGTGDNQPQHF
CDR3 DNA: TGTGCCAGCAGCTTGTGGGGGACAGGGGACAATCAGCCCCAGCATTTT
clone size: NA
V gene: TRBV5-6
J gene: TRBJ1-5
D gene: TRBD1

CDR3 protein: CASSSLWRRGRGTDTQYF
CDR3 DNA: TGTGCCAGCAGTTCCCTCTGGAGGAGGGGCCGGGGGACAGATACGCAGTATTTT
clone size: NA
V gene: TRBV7-2
J gene: TRBJ2-3
D gene: NA

CDR3 protein: CASSRQPGELFF
CDR3 DNA: TGTGCCAGCAGTCGACAGCCAGGGGAGCTGTTTTTT
clone size: few
V gene: TRBV6-2/TRBV6-3
J gene: TRBJ2-2
D gene: NA

CDR3 protein: CASSRDSGVYEQYF
CDR3 DNA: TGTGCCAGCAGCCGGGACTCCGGAGTCTACGAGCAGTACTTC
clone size: NA
V gene: TRBV6-2/TRBV6-3
J gene: TRBJ2-7
D gene: NA

CDR3 protein: CASSQDLRQQETQYF
CDR3 DNA: TGCGCCAGCAGCCAAGATCTCCGACAGCAAGAGACTCAGTACTTC
clone size: NA
V gene: TRBV4-3
J gene: TRBJ2-5
D gene: NA

CDR3 protein: CASSQGLAGLDTQYF
CDR3 DNA: TGTGCCAGCAGCCAAGGACTAGCGGGGCTTGATACGCAGTATTTT
clone size: NA
V gene: TRBV3-1
J gene: TRBJ2-3
D gene: TRBD2